This is a list of T cell receptor beta chains from one sample in a study of blood T cell repertoires in COVID-19. Sequencing used immunoSEQ multiplex PCR; TCRdb keeps in-frame clones, though not all of them. The repertoire includes 400,000 to 550,000 clones, roughly 91% of them detected once, and 4.3% sits in the top ten. The sequencing sample was made of peripheral blood. The origin of the receptors is a woman aged 30 to 39 with acute or convalescent COVID-19. The CDR3 runs from the conserved cysteine through the conserved F or W. The order of the fields is CDR3 length, clone size, D gene, J gene, V gene, CDR3 DNA, CDR3 protein. The D gene is left open where the match is weak. Size is stated for part of the rows, as once, few or many counts, or as a class when the clone is expanded.

14	NA	NA	TRBJ1-1	TRBV5-6	TGTGCCAGCAGCTATGACATATTGAACACTGAAGCTTTCTTT	CASSYDILNTEAFF
14	NA	TRBD2	TRBJ2-1	TRBV6-5	TGTGCCAGCAGTTACGAGGCGGGGGGCGGTGAGCAGTTCTTC	CASSYEAGGGEQFF
13	NA	NA	TRBJ2-1	TRBV9	TGTGCCAGCAGCGTACAGTGGTACGATGAGCAGTTCTTC	CASSVQWYDEQFF
15	many	TRBD2	TRBJ2-1	TRBV27	TGTGCCAGCAGTGGAGCGGGGGGGGTTCGGAATGAGCAGTTCTTC	CASSGAGGVRNEQFF
15	NA	TRBD2	TRBJ2-3	TRBV4-1	TGCGCCAGCAGCCACTCGGGGGGGCCCTCAGATACGCAGTATTTT	CASSHSGGPSDTQYF
13	NA	TRBD1	TRBJ1-5	TRBV6-1	TGTGCCAGCAGTGAGAGAGGACAGGGTGGCCAGCATTTT	CASSERGQGGQHF
14	NA	TRBD2	TRBJ2-1	TRBV29-1	TGCAGCGTTGAAGTACGGGGGGGCCCCAATGAGCAGTTCTTC	CSVEVRGGPNEQFF
15	NA	TRBD1	TRBJ2-3	TRBV24-1	TGTGCCACCAGTGAAGGAGGACAGGTCACAGATACGCAGTATTTT	CATSEGGQVTDTQYF
16	few	TRBD1	TRBJ1-5	TRBV6-5	TGTGCCAGCAGTTACGGGACAGGGACTTCGGATCAGCCCCAGCATTTT	CASSYGTGTSDQPQHF
17	NA	TRBD2	TRBJ2-1	TRBV19	TGTGCCAGTTCAGCGGGGGGAGCAATGCTGTCCTACAATGAGCAGTTCTTC	CASSAGGAMLSYNEQFF
11	once	NA	TRBJ1-2	TRBV30	TGTGCCTGGACTGGGGCGGGAGGCTACACCTTC	CAWTGAGGYTF
15	NA	NA	TRBJ2-2	TRBV9	TGTGCCAGCAGCGTAGCGGAGGCGAACACCGGGGAGCTGTTTTTT	CASSVAEANTGELFF
16	NA	TRBD1	TRBJ2-3	TRBV11-2	TGTGCCAGCAGCTTAGCCGGGACAGCCCGGTGGAATACGCAGTATTTT	CASSLAGTARWNTQYF
13	NA	NA	TRBJ2-7	TRBV3-1/TRBV3-2	TGTGCCAGCAGCCAAGCAGGGGCCTACGAGCAGTACTTC	CASSQAGAYEQYF
14	NA	NA	TRBJ2-7	TRBV27	TGTGCCAGCAGTTTTCGTGGAGGGTCCTACGAGCAGTACTTC	CASSFRGGSYEQYF
18	NA	TRBD1	TRBJ1-2	TRBV28	TGTGCCAGCAATCCCTCCCGGGACAGGGGGCAGCCTAACTATGGCTACACCTTC	CASNPSRDRGQPNYGYTF
15	once	TRBD1	TRBJ1-5	TRBV7-9	TGTGCCAGCAGCTTCAACAGGGGAAGCAATCAGCCCCAGCATTTT	CASSFNRGSNQPQHF
12	NA	NA	TRBJ1-2	TRBV27	TGTGCCAGCAAGTTCCAGTCGGGTGGCTACACCTTC	CASKFQSGGYTF
14	NA	NA	TRBJ1-5	TRBV7-8	TGTGCCTCCGCGGAAATCTATAGCAATCAGCCCCAGCATTTT	CASAEIYSNQPQHF
14	NA	NA	TRBJ2-7	TRBV11-2	TGTGCCAGCAGCTTCCCCGGACAGTCCTACGAGCAGTACTTC	CASSFPGQSYEQYF
14	few	NA	TRBJ1-6	TRBV4-2	TGTGCCAGCAGCCAAGACATCCTAAATTCACCCCTCCACTTT	CASSQDILNSPLHF
16	few	TRBD1	TRBJ1-1	TRBV27	TGTGCCAGCAGTCTAACCCGGACAGGGGGTAACACTGAAGCTTTCTTT	CASSLTRTGGNTEAFF
14	NA	NA	TRBJ2-3	TRBV11-2	TGTGCCAGCAGCTTAACTACAAGCACAGATACGCAGTATTTT	CASSLTTSTDTQYF
13	NA	TRBD1	TRBJ2-5	TRBV12-3/TRBV12-4	TGTGCCAGCAGCCCAGTGGCAGGGGGACCCCAGTACTTC	CASSPVAGGPQYF
13	NA	NA	TRBJ2-7	TRBV5-6	TGTGCCAGCAGCTCGGGGACATTCTACGAGCAGTACTTC	CASSSGTFYEQYF
15	NA	TRBD1	TRBJ1-6	TRBV5-6	TGTGCCAGCAGCCGCAGACAGGGAGCGGCATCACCCCTCCACTTT	CASSRRQGAASPLHF
15	NA	TRBD1	TRBJ2-5	TRBV3-1/TRBV3-2	TGTGCCAGCAGCCAGAGGGCAGGGGGCATCGAGACCCAGTACTTC	CASSQRAGGIETQYF
12	NA	NA	TRBJ2-1	TRBV12-3/TRBV12-4	TGTGCCAGCAGTTTAGGAGGTGATGAGCAGTTCTTC	CASSLGGDEQFF
14	NA	NA	TRBJ2-5	TRBV5-8	TGTGCCAGCACCCTGAGGGCGGGGGCAAAGACCCAGTACTTC	CASTLRAGAKTQYF
15	NA	NA	TRBJ2-3	TRBV5-1	TGCGCCAGCAGCTTACGGGTTATCTCCGCAGATACGCAGTATTTT	CASSLRVISADTQYF
15	once	NA	TRBJ1-6	TRBV2	TGTGCCAGCAGTGCCACGATGGACAGTTATTCACCCCTCCACTTT	CASSATMDSYSPLHF
16	NA	NA	TRBJ1-4	TRBV30	TGTGCCTGGAGTGTAGCTGAGGCTGCAACTAATGAAAAACTGTTTTTT	CAWSVAEAATNEKLFF
19	NA	TRBD1	TRBJ1-3	TRBV7-6	TGTGCCAGCAGCAACCGAGCCTACAGGGGGAGACTCTCTGGAAACACCATATATTTT	CASSNRAYRGRLSGNTIYF
16	NA	TRBD1	TRBJ1-2	TRBV4-1	TGCGCCAGCAGCCAAGAAAACACAGGGGGCTACTATGGCTACACCTTC	CASSQENTGGYYGYTF
13	NA	NA	TRBJ1-1	TRBV7-9	TGTGCCAGCAGCTTAGTCGGGAACACTGAAGCTTTCTTT	CASSLVGNTEAFF
15	NA	TRBD2	TRBJ2-4	TRBV2	TGTGCCAGCAGTGAACGGCGGGGGGGTATAAACATTCAGTACTTC	CASSERRGGINIQYF
16	NA	TRBD1	TRBJ2-2	TRBV5-5	TGTGCCAGCAGCTTCCCCGGGACAGGACTCACCGGGGAGCTGTTTTTT	CASSFPGTGLTGELFF
17	NA	TRBD2	TRBJ2-6	TRBV5-6	TGTGCCAGCAGCTTGGGCCCGGGGGGATCAGGGGCCAACGTCCTGACTTTC	CASSLGPGGSGANVLTF
14	NA	TRBD1	TRBJ1-1	TRBV27	TGTGCCAGCAGAGTAACCGGGACAGGGATTGAAGCTTTCTTT	CASRVTGTGIEAFF
13	NA	NA	TRBJ1-2	TRBV12-3/TRBV12-4	TGTGCCAGCAGTGAGGCCGAGATCTATGGCTACACCTTC	CASSEAEIYGYTF
15	once	NA	TRBJ2-5	TRBV7-9	TGTGCCAGCAGCCAAATGGTGGCAGGGCCAGAGACCCAGTACTTC	CASSQMVAGPETQYF
15	NA	TRBD2	TRBJ2-5	TRBV5-1	TGCGCCAGCAGCTTGCCCTCTAGCGGGGGAGAGACCCAGTACTTC	CASSLPSSGGETQYF
16	once	NA	TRBJ1-1	TRBV5-6	TGTGCCAGCAGCTCTCGTAACACAGGGAGCTATACTGAAGCTTTCTTT	CASSSRNTGSYTEAFF